The 25 T cell receptor beta chains below come from one sample, sequenced in a study of cytotoxic CD8 clonotypes in ibrutinib-treated CLL. The method was immunoSEQ multiplex PCR; TCRdb's version includes in-frame clones alone and lacks a portion of them. The table lists around 52,000 clones, roughly 50% of them singletons, with around 20% in the top ten. Material: PBMCs, obtained after 24 months of ibrutinib treatment. Receptors were obtained from a human donor with chronic lymphocytic leukemia.

The chain has TRBV9 and TRBJ2-3, with D perhaps matching TRBD2 (6 bases). This CDR3 contains 13 residues. The germline V gene encodes CDR1 SGDLS and CDR2 YYNGEE. V dropped 4 bases and J dropped 3 bases, with 9 bases sitting between them. This CDR3 reads CASSPLATDTQYF. CDR3 coding DNA: TGTGCCAGCAGCCCTCTAGCGACAGATACGCAGTATTTT.

The chain combines TRBV5-4 with TRBJ2-2; 7 bases agree with TRBD1. Germline CDR1 is SGHNT and CDR2 is YYREEE (reference sequence). V shed 0 bases, J shed 4 bases, and the junction held 3 bases outside the gene matches. CDR3 length: 15 residues. As DNA, the CDR3 is TGTGCCAGCAGCTTGGCACAGGGGTTCACCGGGGAGCTGTTTTTT. Protein: CASSLAQGFTGELFF. The whole variable domain, remainder taken from reference TRBV5-4 and TRBJ2-2, is ETGVTQSPTHLIKTRGQQVTLRCSSQSGHNTVSWYQQALGQGPQFIFQYYREEENGRGNFPPRFSGLQFPNYSSELNVNALELDDSALYLCASSLAQGFTGELFFGEGSRLTVL.

This clone was counted between two and nine times. The chain recombines TRBV5-6 with TRBJ2-6, with unresolved D. Trimming pared 4 bases from V and 0 bases from J, leaving 11 bases between. CDR3 length: 16 amino acids. Looked up from germline, CDR1 is SGHDT and CDR2 is YYEEEE. CDR3: CASSPVKDSGANVLTF. CDR3 nucleotides: TGTGCCAGCAGCCCTGTCAAGGACTCTGGGGCCAACGTCCTGACTTTC.

V usage is TRBV4-2 and J usage is TRBJ2-6; D call uncertain. Deletions cut 6 bases from V and 4 bases from J, with 7 bases between. This CDR3 contains 13 residues. Germline V gene data show CDR1 as LGHNA and CDR2 as YNFKEQ. CDR3 loop: CASRPVGANVLTF. CDR3 nucleotide sequence: TGTGCCAGCAGGCCGGTAGGGGCCAACGTCCTGACTTTC.

The rearrangement links TRBV2 to TRBJ1-2, with D tentatively TRBD1 (6 bases). The CDR3 covers 12 residues. V was trimmed by 7 bases and J by 7 bases, leaving 13 bases between them. Germline lookup yields CDR1 SNHLY and CDR2 FYNNEI. CDR3 region: CASNKQGLGYTF. For the CDR3, the DNA is TGTGCCAGCAATAAACAGGGTCTTGGCTACACCTTC.

The chain uses TRBV2 and TRBJ1-2; 9 nucleotides line up with TRBD1. Germline V gives CDR1 SNHLY, CDR2 FYNNEI. The CDR3 has 15 amino acids. V lost 4 bases and J lost 2; bases outside the gene matches: 5. The CDR3 region has the DNA TGTGCCAGCAGTGTTGGCGGGACAGGGAACTATGGCTACACCTTC. Its protein is CASSVGGTGNYGYTF.

This clone was seen once. V gene TRBV4-2 combines with J gene TRBJ2-1; TRBD2 matches at 12 bases. Per the germline V gene, CDR1 is LGHNA and CDR2 is YNFKEQ. This CDR3 region has 14 residues. Trimming at V came to 8 bases and at J to 7 bases, leaving 6 bases not matched to a gene. The CDR3 here is CASGRLAGENEQFF. The DNA for the CDR3 is TGTGCCAGCGGCCGACTAGCGGGAGAGAATGAGCAGTTCTTC.

V and J are TRBV20-1 and TRBJ1-2; 7 bases match TRBD1. Germline V gene data show CDR1 as DFQATT and CDR2 as SNEGSKA (reference sequence). The CDR3 totals 11 residues. The CDR3 DNA sequence: TGCAGGGCCGGGACAGCACACCCCTACACCTTC. As protein: CRAGTAHPYTF.

V gene TRBV2 combines with J gene TRBJ2-3; D may correspond to TRBD1 or TRBD2 (5 bases each). CDR3 length equals 13 residues. Trimming took 2 bases from V and 8 from J, leaving 11 bases between them. Germline-derived CDR1 and CDR2 are SNHLY and FYNNEI. CDR3 protein: CASSETTRGTQYF. CDR3 nucleotide sequence: TGTGCCAGCAGTGAAACCACTAGGGGTACGCAGTATTTT.

The genes are TRBV2 and TRBJ2-7; perhaps D is TRBD1 or TRBD2 (5 bases each). Germline CDR1 and CDR2: SNHLY and FYNNEI. V gave up 8 bases and J gave up 2 bases, with 10 bases separating them. The CDR3 spans 12 residues. The DNA for the CDR3 is TGTGCCAGCGGGGACCGAACCTACGAGCAGTACTTC. Amino acid sequence: CASGDRTYEQYF.

This clone was counted ten times or more. The chain links TRBV6-1 to TRBJ1-5; weak D call: TRBD1 (6 bases). The V gene's germline CDR1 is MNHNS and CDR2 SASEGT. The CDR3 totals 13 residues. The germline V and J ends were trimmed by 10 bases and 5 bases, with 15 bases remaining between them. This chain's CDR3 is CATRWGGYQPQHF. The CDR3 region has the DNA TGTGCCACCCGCTGGGGGGGCTATCAGCCCCAGCATTTT.

The chain combines TRBV29-1 with TRBJ2-3; D might be TRBD1 (5 bases). The CDR3 runs to 14 residues. V was shortened by 7 bases and J by 2 bases, with 16 bases between the two germline ends. Per the germline V gene, CDR1 is SQVTM and CDR2 is ANQGSEA. The CDR3 reads CSGRPKGYTDTQYF. The CDR3 nucleotides read TGCAGCGGCCGCCCTAAGGGGTACACAGATACGCAGTATTTT.

This clone appeared many times. This sequence joins TRBV18 and TRBJ1-2, with D possibly matching TRBD1 (5 bases). The V gene's germline CDR1 is KGHSH and CDR2 LQKENI. Between the trimmed V and J ends, which lost 6 bases and 8 bases, there was a span of 16 bases. The length of the CDR3 is 13 residues. CDR3 DNA sequence: TGTGCCAGCTCGGACTCAGGGAGTCAAGGCTACACCTTC. This gives the protein CASSDSGSQGYTF.

By sample share, this clone is medium-sized (0.01 to 0.1%). The gene calls are TRBV19 and TRBJ2-2, with TRBD1 matching 7 bases. Germline values: CDR1 LNHDA, CDR2 SQIVND (reference sequence). Losses at the gene ends were 1 base for V and 6 bases for J; bases not matched to a gene: 5. CDR3 length: 15 amino acids. The DNA of the CDR3 is TGTGCCAGTAGTATAGGAGGGGGCTCCGCCGGGGAGCTGTTTTTT. As protein: CASSIGGGSAGELFF.

This clone occurred a few times. The chain is built from TRBV28 and TRBJ1-1, with D unclear. Trimming pared 5 bases from V and 0 bases from J, leaving 7 bases between. Germline V lookup: CDR1 MDHEN, CDR2 SYDVKM. The CDR3 covers 13 residues. For the CDR3, the DNA is TGTGCCAGCAGTCACAACCTGAACACTGAAGCTTTCTTT. It is translated as CASSHNLNTEAFF.

The chain employs TRBV5-1 and TRBJ2-3; 15 nucleotides line up with TRBD2. The CDR3 totals 16 residues. J lost 6 bases, V lost 4 bases, and 6 bases had no gene match. CDR1 SGHRS and CDR2 YFSETQ come from the germline V gene. Written as DNA, the CDR3 is TGCGCCAGCAGCCGAGGACTAGCGGGGGGGCTCGATACGCAGTATTTT. It yields the protein CASSRGLAGGLDTQYF. The full variable domain, completed using reference TRBV5-1 and TRBJ2-3, is KAGVTQTPRYLIKTRGQQVTLSCSPISGHRSVSWYQQTPGQGLQFLFEYFSETQRNKGNFPGRFSGRQFSNSRSEMNVSTLELGDSALYLCASSRGLAGGLDTQYFGPGTRLTVL.

The J gene is TRBJ1-4, the V gene TRBV2; D unclear. Per germline, CDR1 SNHLY and CDR2 FYNNEI. This CDR3 has 14 residues. Trimming removed 6 bases at V and 5 bases at J, with 13 bases between. The CDR3 protein is CASSETARNEKLFF. The CDR3 DNA is TGTGCCAGCAGCGAAACAGCGCGCAATGAAAAACTGTTTTTT.

For the CDR3, the DNA is TGTGCCAGCAATCGGGGTCGGGACACCCATAGCAATCAGCCCCAGCATTTT. This gives the protein CASNRGRDTHSNQPQHF. V and J are TRBV5-8 and TRBJ1-5; D might be TRBD1 (6 bases). Germline V gene lookup returns CDR1 SGHTS and CDR2 YDEGEE. V was clipped by 6 bases and J by 0 bases, with 19 bases between them. CDR3 length: 17 amino acids.

The rearrangement uses TRBV5-1 and TRBJ1-6; possible D gene TRBD1, 5 bases. The CDR3 has 13 residues. Germline V gives CDR1 SGHRS, CDR2 YFSETQ. The V gene lost 5 bases and the J gene lost 7 bases, with 10 bases spanning the gap. CDR3 nucleotides: TGCGCCAGCAGGCCCAGGGAAAATTCACCCCTCCACTTT. Translation gives CASRPRENSPLHF.

This clone was counted between two and nine times. The CDR3 spells CASSGAGMATGEQYF. The CDR3 DNA reads TGTGCCAGCAGTGGAGCGGGAATGGCCACAGGCGAGCAGTACTTC. The rearrangement links TRBV11-2 to TRBJ2-7, with TRBD2 matching 7 bases. The trim removed 6 bases at V and 6 bases at J, leaving 14 bases unmatched. CDR3 length: 15 residues. Germline assignment: CDR1 SGHAT and CDR2 FQNNGV.

This clone was observed many times. This chain joins TRBV15 and TRBJ1-1, with D unresolved. V lost 2 bases, J lost 2 bases, and 12 bases lay in between. This CDR3 has 15 residues. Per germline, CDR1 LNHNV and CDR2 YYDKDF (reference sequence). Here the CDR3 reads CATSRFRAVNTEAFF. Here the CDR3 DNA reads TGTGCCACCAGCAGATTCCGGGCAGTCAACACTGAAGCTTTCTTT.

Comment on this clone: Other DNA sequences in this specimen translate into the identical CDR3. The chain uses TRBV28 and TRBJ1-4; D is unresolved. V was clipped by 5 bases and J by 1 base, with 11 bases between them. CDR1 is MDHEN, CDR2 SYDVKM, per germline. The CDR3 consists of 15 residues. The CDR3 protein is CASSLGGLTNEKLFF. CDR3 nucleotide sequence: TGTGCCAGCAGTCTTGGAGGTTTAACTAATGAAAAACTGTTTTTT.

This chain joins TRBV11-3 and TRBJ2-1, with 7 bases aligning to TRBD2. CDR3 length: 13 amino acids. Germline V gene data show CDR1 as SGHNT and CDR2 as YENEEA. V lost 3 bases and J lost 4; bases outside the gene matches: 0. Here the CDR3 reads CASSFSGYNEQFF. The CDR3 DNA reads as TGTGCCAGCAGCTTTAGCGGGTACAATGAGCAGTTCTTC.

The gene calls are TRBV7-2 and TRBJ2-3, with TRBD2 matching 10 bases. Trimming at V came to 5 bases and at J to 2 bases, leaving 13 bases not matched to a gene. Per germline, CDR1 SGHTA and CDR2 FQGNSA. The CDR3 length is 18 residues. The CDR3 DNA sequence: TGTGCCAGCAGCCCCCGGGGGGCTAGCGGGAGTTCCACAGATACGCAGTATTTT. Its protein is CASSPRGASGSSTDTQYF.

The rearrangement uses TRBV7-8 and TRBJ1-5; no clear D gene. V lost 2 bases and J lost 2, with 10 bases in between. This CDR3 is built from 15 residues. CDR1 and CDR2 (germline): SGHVS, FQNEAQ. CDR3 sequence (DNA): TGTGCCAGCAGCTTAATCCCTGGGGGCAATCAGCCCCAGCATTTT. Protein product: CASSLIPGGNQPQHF.